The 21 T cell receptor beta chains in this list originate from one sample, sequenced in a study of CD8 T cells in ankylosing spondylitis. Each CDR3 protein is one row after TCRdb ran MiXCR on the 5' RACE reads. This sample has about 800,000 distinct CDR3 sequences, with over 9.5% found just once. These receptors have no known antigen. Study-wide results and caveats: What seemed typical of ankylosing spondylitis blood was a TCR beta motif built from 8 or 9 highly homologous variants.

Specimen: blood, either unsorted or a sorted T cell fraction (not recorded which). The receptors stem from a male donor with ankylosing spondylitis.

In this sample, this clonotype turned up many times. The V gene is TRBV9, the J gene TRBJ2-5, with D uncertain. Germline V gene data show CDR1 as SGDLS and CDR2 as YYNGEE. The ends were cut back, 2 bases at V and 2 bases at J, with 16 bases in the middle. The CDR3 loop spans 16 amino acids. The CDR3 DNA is TGTGCCAGCAGCGTCGGGCCAGCTACGACTCAAGAGACCCAGTACTTC. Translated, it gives CASSVGPATTQETQYF. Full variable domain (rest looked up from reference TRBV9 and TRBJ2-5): DSGVTQTPKHLITATGQRVTLRCSPRSGDLSVYWYQQSLDQGLQFLIQYYNGEERAKGNILERFSAQQFPDLHSELNLSSLELGDSALYFCASSVGPATTQETQYFGPGTRLLVL.

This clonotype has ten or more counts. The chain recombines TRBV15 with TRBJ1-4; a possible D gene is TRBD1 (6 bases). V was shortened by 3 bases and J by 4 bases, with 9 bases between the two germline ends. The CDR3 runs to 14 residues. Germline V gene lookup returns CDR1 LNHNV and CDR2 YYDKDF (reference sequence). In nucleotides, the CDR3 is TGTGCCACCAGCAGGACAGGACGTAATGAAAAACTGTTTTTT. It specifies CATSRTGRNEKLFF.

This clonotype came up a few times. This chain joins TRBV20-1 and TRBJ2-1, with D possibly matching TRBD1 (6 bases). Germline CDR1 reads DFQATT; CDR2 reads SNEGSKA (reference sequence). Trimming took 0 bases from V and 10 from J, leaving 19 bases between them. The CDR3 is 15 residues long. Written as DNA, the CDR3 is TGCAGTGCTAGAGATGCGAGTGAAGGGGGATCCGAGCAGTTCTTC. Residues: CSARDASEGGSEQFF.

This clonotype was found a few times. The CDR3 DNA reads TGTGCCAGCAGCTTACTGTTCCTAGCGGCCATATACGAGCAGTACTTC. Amino acid sequence: CASSLLFLAAIYEQYF. The chain is built from TRBV7-9 and TRBJ2-7, with 7 bases that match TRBD2. The V and J ends lost 2 bases and 4 bases, in that order; junction bases with no gene match: 11. Germline assignment: CDR1 SEHNR and CDR2 FQNEAQ (reference sequence). The length of the CDR3 is 16 residues.

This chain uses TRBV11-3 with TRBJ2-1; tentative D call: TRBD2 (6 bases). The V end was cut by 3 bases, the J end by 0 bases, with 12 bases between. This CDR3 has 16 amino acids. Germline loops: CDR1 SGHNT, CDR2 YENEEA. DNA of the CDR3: TGTGCCAGCAGCTTGGGAGGCCCGGGCTCCTACAATGAGCAGTTCTTC. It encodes CASSLGGPGSYNEQFF.

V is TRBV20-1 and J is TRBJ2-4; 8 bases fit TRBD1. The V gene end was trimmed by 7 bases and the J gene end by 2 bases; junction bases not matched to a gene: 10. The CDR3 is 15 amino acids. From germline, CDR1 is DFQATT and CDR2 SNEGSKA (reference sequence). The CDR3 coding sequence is TGCAGTGTCTGGAGCCCCAGGGGGCCCAAAAACATTCAGTACTTC. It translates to CSVWSPRGPKNIQYF.

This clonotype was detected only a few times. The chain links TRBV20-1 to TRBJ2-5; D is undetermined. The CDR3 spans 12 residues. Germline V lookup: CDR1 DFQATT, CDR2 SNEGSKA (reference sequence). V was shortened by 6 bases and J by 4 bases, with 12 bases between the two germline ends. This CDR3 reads CSAPRVGETQYF. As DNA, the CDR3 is TGCAGTGCACCCCGGGTTGGAGAGACCCAGTACTTC.

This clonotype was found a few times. The CDR3 nucleotides are TGTGCCAGCACGGGACTAGCCTACGAGCAGTACTTC. It translates to CASTGLAYEQYF. The rearrangement uses TRBV25-1 and TRBJ2-7; 8 nucleotides align to TRBD2. V was pared by 7 bases and J by 2 bases, with 1 base of the junction left unmatched. Germline CDR1 is MGHDK and CDR2 is SYGVNS. This CDR3 is built from 12 residues.

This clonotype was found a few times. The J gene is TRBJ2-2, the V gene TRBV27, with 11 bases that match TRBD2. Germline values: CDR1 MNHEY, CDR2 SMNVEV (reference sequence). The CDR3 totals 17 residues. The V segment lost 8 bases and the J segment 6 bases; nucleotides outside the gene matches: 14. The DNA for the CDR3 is TGTGCCAGCGCCAAGGTTATTGTAGCGGGAGGGTCCGGGGAGCTGTTTTTT. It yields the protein CASAKVIVAGGSGELFF.

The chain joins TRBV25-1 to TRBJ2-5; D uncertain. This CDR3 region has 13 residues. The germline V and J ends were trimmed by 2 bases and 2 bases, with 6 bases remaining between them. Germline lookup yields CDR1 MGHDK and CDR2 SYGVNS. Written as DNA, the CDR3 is TGTGCCAGCAGTGAAGTGGGACAAGAGACCCAGTACTTC. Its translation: CASSEVGQETQYF.

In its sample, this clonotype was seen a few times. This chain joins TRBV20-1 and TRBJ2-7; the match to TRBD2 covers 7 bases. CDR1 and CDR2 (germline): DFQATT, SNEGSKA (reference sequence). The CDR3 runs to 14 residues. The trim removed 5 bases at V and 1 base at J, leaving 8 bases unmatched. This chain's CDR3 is CSAVAVAGSYEQYF. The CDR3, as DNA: TGCAGTGCTGTCGCGGTAGCGGGTTCCTACGAGCAGTACTTC.

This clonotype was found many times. CDR3: CSLGLANNEQFF. The CDR3 DNA is TGCAGCTTAGGACTAGCGAACAATGAGCAGTTCTTC. The chain is built from TRBV29-1 and TRBJ2-1; 9 bases map to TRBD2. This CDR3 has 12 amino acids. With 8 bases clipped from V and 5 bases from J, the junction kept 4 bases outside the gene matches. Germline CDR1 reads SQVTM; CDR2 reads ANQGSEA.

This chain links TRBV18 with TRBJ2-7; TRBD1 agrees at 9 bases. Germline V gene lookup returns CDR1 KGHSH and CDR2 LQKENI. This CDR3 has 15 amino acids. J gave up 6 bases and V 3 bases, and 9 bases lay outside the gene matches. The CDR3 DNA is TGTGCCAGCTCACCGATTACAGGGGGCCGTGGCGAGCAGTACTTC. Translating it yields CASSPITGGRGEQYF.

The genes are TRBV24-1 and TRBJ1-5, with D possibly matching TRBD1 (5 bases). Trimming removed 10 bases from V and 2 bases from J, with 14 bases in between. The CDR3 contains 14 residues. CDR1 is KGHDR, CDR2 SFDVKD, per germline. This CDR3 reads CATGTEKGNQPQHF. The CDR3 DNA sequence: TGTGCCACAGGGACGGAAAAGGGCAATCAGCCCCAGCATTTT.

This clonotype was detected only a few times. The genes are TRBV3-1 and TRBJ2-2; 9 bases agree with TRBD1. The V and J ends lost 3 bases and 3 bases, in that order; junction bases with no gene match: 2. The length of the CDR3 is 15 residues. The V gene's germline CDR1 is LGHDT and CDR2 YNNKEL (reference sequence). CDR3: CASSHWTGDTGELFF. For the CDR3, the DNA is TGTGCCAGCAGCCATTGGACAGGGGACACCGGGGAGCTGTTTTTT.

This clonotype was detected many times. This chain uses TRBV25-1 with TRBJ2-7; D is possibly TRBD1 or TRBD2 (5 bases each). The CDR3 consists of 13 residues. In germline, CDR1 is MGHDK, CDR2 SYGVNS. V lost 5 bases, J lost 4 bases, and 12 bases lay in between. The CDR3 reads CASSPTGLYEQYF. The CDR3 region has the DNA TGTGCCAGCAGTCCTACGGGGCTTTACGAGCAGTACTTC.

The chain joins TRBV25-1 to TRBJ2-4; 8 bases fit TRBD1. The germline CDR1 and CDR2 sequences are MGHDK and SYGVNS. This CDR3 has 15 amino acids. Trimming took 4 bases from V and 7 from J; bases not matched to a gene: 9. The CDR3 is CASSALDRDSNIQYF. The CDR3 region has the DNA TGTGCCAGCAGTGCCTTGGACAGGGACTCTAACATTCAGTACTTC.

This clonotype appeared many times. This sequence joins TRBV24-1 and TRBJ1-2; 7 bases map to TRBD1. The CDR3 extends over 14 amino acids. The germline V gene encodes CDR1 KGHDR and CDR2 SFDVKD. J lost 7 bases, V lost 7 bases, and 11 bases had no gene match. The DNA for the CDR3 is TGTGCCACCAGCACCGGGACGGCAGGGGGTGGCTACACCTTC. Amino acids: CATSTGTAGGGYTF.

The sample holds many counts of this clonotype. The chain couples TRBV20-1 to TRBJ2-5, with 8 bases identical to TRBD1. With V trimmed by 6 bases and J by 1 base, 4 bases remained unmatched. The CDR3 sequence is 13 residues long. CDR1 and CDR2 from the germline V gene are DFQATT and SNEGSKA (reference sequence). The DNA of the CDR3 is TGCAGTGCCCCCGACAGGGGCCAAGAGACCCAGTACTTC. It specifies CSAPDRGQETQYF.

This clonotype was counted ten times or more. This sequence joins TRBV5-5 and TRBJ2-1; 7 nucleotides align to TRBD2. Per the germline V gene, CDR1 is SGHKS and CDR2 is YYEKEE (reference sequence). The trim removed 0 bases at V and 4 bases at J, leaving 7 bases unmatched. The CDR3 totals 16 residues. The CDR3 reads CASSLEPSGVYNEQFF. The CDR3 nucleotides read TGTGCCAGCAGCTTGGAACCTAGCGGAGTTTACAATGAGCAGTTCTTC.

Here the CDR3 DNA reads TGTGCCAGCAGTCCTAACGTCTGGACTAGCGGGAGCCACGAGCAGTACTTC. This encodes CASSPNVWTSGSHEQYF. This sequence joins TRBV7-6 and TRBJ2-7, with TRBD2 matching over 13 bases. The ends lost 6 bases at V and 5 bases at J; junction bases unmatched: 13. This CDR3 spans 17 amino acids. Germline-derived CDR1 and CDR2 are SGHVS and FNYEAQ.